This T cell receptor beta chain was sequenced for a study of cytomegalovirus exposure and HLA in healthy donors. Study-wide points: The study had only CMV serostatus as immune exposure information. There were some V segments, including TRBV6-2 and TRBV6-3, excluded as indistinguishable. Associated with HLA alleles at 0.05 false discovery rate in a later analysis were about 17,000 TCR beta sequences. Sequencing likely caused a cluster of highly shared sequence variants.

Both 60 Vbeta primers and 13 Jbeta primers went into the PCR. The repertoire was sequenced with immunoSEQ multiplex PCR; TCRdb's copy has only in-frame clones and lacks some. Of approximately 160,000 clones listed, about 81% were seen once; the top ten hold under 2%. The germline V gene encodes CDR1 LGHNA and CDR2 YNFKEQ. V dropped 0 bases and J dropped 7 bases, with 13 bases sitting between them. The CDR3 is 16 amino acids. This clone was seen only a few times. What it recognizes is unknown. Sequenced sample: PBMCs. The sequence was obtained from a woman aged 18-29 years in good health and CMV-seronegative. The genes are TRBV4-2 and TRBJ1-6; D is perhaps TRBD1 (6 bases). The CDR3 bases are TGTGCCAGCAGCCAAGAGGGTTGGGGGCGGAATTCACCCCTCCACTTT. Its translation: CASSQEGWGRNSPLHF.